This T cell receptor beta chain appears in the sequencing data of a study of T cell repertoires in aging, cancer and after chemotherapy. Peripheral blood genomic DNA, not sorted cells or RNA, was the template. TRB rearrangements spanning V, D and J were amplified using mixed TRB-A/B primers. TCRdb recomputed calls from the multiplex PCR reads with MiXCR, one row per CDR3 protein. The sample carries around 16,000 distinct CDR3 sequences, roughly 53% recorded once. Sequenced input: blood. The clonotype originates from a human donor in good health.

CDR3 protein: CASSFFGPTTYEQYF. The CDR3 nucleotides read TGTGCCAGCAGCTTCTTTGGACCCACGACCTACGAGCAGTACTTC. The rearrangement joins TRBV5-6 to TRBJ2-7, with unresolved D. The CDR3 is 15 amino acids. The germline V and J ends were trimmed by 2 bases and 2 bases, with 14 bases remaining between them. Germline-derived CDR1 and CDR2 are SGHDT and YYEEEE.